A single sample gave rise to the 10 T cell receptor beta chains below, sequenced in a study of cytomegalovirus exposure and HLA in healthy donors. TCRdb's table, derived via immunoSEQ multiplex PCR, lists solely in-frame clones and lacks some. The table shows 45,000 or so clones, with approximately 93% occurring only once. The sample comprised PBMCs. These receptors were taken from a woman younger than 35 in good health and CMV-seronegative.

The chain couples TRBV5-1 to TRBJ2-7; a possible D gene is TRBD1 (6 bases). V dropped 3 bases and J dropped 2 bases, with 15 bases sitting between them. Germline V lookup: CDR1 SGHRS, CDR2 YFSETQ. This CDR3 region has 15 residues. The CDR3 sequence is CASSSTGIHTYEQYF. For the CDR3, the DNA is TGCGCCAGCAGCTCAACAGGGATTCATACCTACGAGCAGTACTTC.

The chain joins TRBV9 to TRBJ1-6; 9 bases line up with TRBD1. Looked up from germline, CDR1 is SGDLS and CDR2 is YYNGEE. There are 15 residues in the CDR3. Trimming removed 6 bases from V and 7 bases from J; junction bases left unmatched: 8. The CDR3 DNA follows: TGTGCCAGCAACTGGGGACAGGGAAAGAATTCACCCCTCCACTTT. This codes for CASNWGQGKNSPLHF. Variable domain in full (rest from reference TRBV9 and TRBJ1-6): DSGVTQTPKHLITATGQRVTLRCSPRSGDLSVYWYQQSLDQGLQFLIQYYNGEERAKGNILERFSAQQFPDLHSELNLSSLELGDSALYFCASNWGQGKNSPLHFGNGTRLTVT.

The chain carries TRBV28 and TRBJ2-1; TRBD2 aligns across 11 bases. This CDR3 has 18 residues. Losses at the gene ends were 2 bases for V and 5 bases for J; bases not matched to a gene: 11. CDR1 MDHEN and CDR2 SYDVKM come from the germline V gene. CDR3 protein: CASSLVGLAGGSDNEQFF. The CDR3 coding sequence is TGTGCCAGCAGTTTAGTTGGGCTAGCGGGGGGATCCGACAATGAGCAGTTCTTC.

In its sample, this clone was seen once. The V gene is TRBV21-1, the J gene TRBJ2-5; the table's TRBD1 call for D was not verified on the DNA. TRBV21-1 is shown as a pseudogene. This CDR3 spans 18 amino acids. CDR3 DNA sequence: TGTGCCAGCAACCTCCTCAAACGGGACAGGGAATCTGAAGAGACCCAGTACTTC. It encodes CASNLLKRDRESEETQYF.

This rearrangement joins TRBV6-1 to TRBJ1-2, with D tentatively TRBD1 (5 bases). CDR3 length: 16 amino acids. CDR1 MNHNS and CDR2 SASEGT come from the germline V gene. The V and J ends lost 2 bases and 1 base respectively, with 14 bases between them. The CDR3 loop reads CASSEQGIAFNYGYTF. The DNA of the CDR3 is TGTGCCAGCAGTGAACAGGGCATCGCTTTTAACTATGGCTACACCTTC.

V is TRBV7-2 and J is TRBJ2-3, with TRBD2 matching over 7 bases. Germline V gene sequence: CDR1 SGHTA, CDR2 FQGNSA. V was clipped by 1 base and J by 5 bases; unmatched bases: 6. The CDR3 sequence is 15 residues long. This chain's CDR3 is CASSLGGRVEDTQYF. The CDR3 DNA is TGTGCCAGCAGCTTAGGCGGGAGAGTTGAAGATACGCAGTATTTT.

This chain joins TRBV5-1 and TRBJ2-2; TRBD1 matches 10 bases. Trimming at V came to 3 bases and at J to 6 bases, leaving 11 bases not matched to a gene. Germline values: CDR1 SGHRS, CDR2 YFSETQ. The CDR3 runs to 17 residues. CDR3 region: CASSSGTGEVGAGELFF. In nucleotides, the CDR3 is TGCGCCAGCAGCTCCGGGACAGGGGAGGTTGGGGCCGGGGAGCTGTTTTTT.

This chain joins TRBV10-3 and TRBJ2-1; TRBD1 matches at 11 bases. Germline V gene data show CDR1 as ENHRY and CDR2 as SYGVKD. The V and J ends lost 8 bases and 7 bases, in that order; junction bases with no gene match: 7. The CDR3 sequence is 14 residues long. The CDR3 DNA is TGTGCCATCCCCGGGACAGGGGGAAGGAATGAGCAGTTCTTC. Translating gives CAIPGTGGRNEQFF.

In its sample, this clone is medium-sized. The chain is built from TRBV7-9 and TRBJ2-7, with a weak D call TRBD2 (6 bases). This CDR3 has 16 amino acids. Trimming took 3 bases from V and 0 from J, leaving 15 bases between them. Germline CDR1 SEHNR, CDR2 FQNEAQ (reference sequence). CDR3 coding DNA: TGTGCCAGCAGCTTGTCGGCAGGGAGGATCTCCTACGAGCAGTACTTC. It codes for CASSLSAGRISYEQYF. The full variable domain, in which reference TRBV7-9 and TRBJ2-7 provide the parts outside the CDR3, is DTGVSQNPRHKITKRGQNVTFRCDPISEHNRLYWYRQTLGQGPEFLTYFQNEAQLEKSRLLSDRFSAERPKGSFSTLEIQRTEQGDSAMYLCASSLSAGRISYEQYFGPGTRLTVT.

V usage is TRBV7-6 and J usage is TRBJ1-3; D is perhaps TRBD1 (5 bases). V was shortened by 1 base and J by 0 bases, with 10 bases between the two germline ends. Per the germline V gene, CDR1 is SGHVS and CDR2 is FNYEAQ. The CDR3 runs to 16 residues. CDR3 residues: CASSLEDIASGNTIYF. Written as DNA, the CDR3 is TGTGCCAGCAGCTTAGAGGACATTGCCTCTGGAAACACCATATATTTT. Full variable domain (remainder filled in from reference TRBV7-6 and TRBJ1-3): GAGVSQSPRYKVTKRGQDVALRCDPISGHVSLYWYRQALGQGPEFLTYFNYEAQQDKSGLPNDRFSAERPEGSISTLTIQRTEQRDSAMYRCASSLEDIASGNTIYFGEGSWLTVV.